Presented here are 14 T cell receptor beta chains from one specimen sequenced in a study of shared clonotypes between healthy human individuals. TCRdb keeps only in-frame clones here, not all; method: immunoSEQ multiplex PCR. Of roughly 2.5 million clones in the sample, about 92% were seen once. Specimen: naive CD4+ T cells sorted from blood. The sample's subset: CD45RA+ positively selected. The origin of the receptors is a man between 18 and 29 years old in good health.

In this sample, this clone turned up once. The chain uses TRBV5-1 and TRBJ2-7; 8 bases match TRBD1. V shed 4 bases, J shed 3 bases, and the junction held 9 bases outside the gene matches. Germline V gene lookup returns CDR1 SGHRS and CDR2 YFSETQ. This CDR3 is built from 15 residues. DNA for the CDR3: TGCGCCAGCAGCCTACTGGACAGGGCCGTCTACGAGCAGTACTTC. Translated: CASSLLDRAVYEQYF.

The V and J genes are TRBV5-4 and TRBJ2-1; D perhaps matches TRBD2 (6 bases). Germline V lookup: CDR1 SGHNT, CDR2 YYREEE (reference sequence). CDR3 length: 16 residues. With 1 base removed from V and 2 bases from J, the gap between germline ends came to 13 bases. CDR3: CASSLRSGLTYNEQFF. The CDR3 DNA follows: TGTGCCAGCAGCTTGAGGAGCGGGCTTACCTACAATGAGCAGTTCTTC.

The V and J genes are TRBV5-6 and TRBJ2-1, with D possibly matching TRBD2 (5 bases). Trimming left V 4 bases short and J 9 bases short, with 11 bases between. There are 12 residues in the CDR3. The V gene's germline CDR1 is SGHDT and CDR2 YYEEEE. The CDR3 bases are TGTGCCAGCAGCGACCCGAGGGCTGAGCAGTTCTTC. Protein: CASSDPRAEQFF.

V and J are TRBV6-5 and TRBJ2-1; a possible D gene is TRBD2 (6 bases). V was cut by 6 bases and J by 1 base, with 13 bases left in between. This CDR3 has 15 residues. The germline gives CDR1 MNHEY, CDR2 SVGAGI. This CDR3 is CASRKQGGSYNEQFF. CDR3 nucleotides: TGTGCCAGCAGAAAGCAGGGAGGATCCTACAATGAGCAGTTCTTC.

To note about this clone: This sample includes further DNA sequences coding for the same CDR3. This sequence joins TRBV30 and TRBJ2-5; perhaps TRBD1 as D (6 bases). The CDR3 totals 13 residues. Trimming pared 0 bases from V and 5 bases from J, leaving 10 bases between. Germline CDR1 and CDR2: GTSNPN and SVGIG (reference sequence). CDR3 nucleotide sequence: TGTGCCTGGAGTGTACAGGGTAGGGAGACCCAGTACTTC. This gives the protein CAWSVQGRETQYF.

The chain recombines TRBV5-6 with TRBJ2-5; a weak D match, TRBD1 (6 bases). The J call may be faulty, since TRBJ2-7 better matches the DNA end. This CDR3 contains 15 residues. Germline V gives CDR1 SGHDT, CDR2 YYEEEE. The CDR3 DNA sequence: TGTGCCAGCAGCTCGACATTTGGGACAAGTTACGAGCAGTACTTC. It is translated as CASSSTFGTSYEQYF.

The rearrangement links TRBV2 to TRBJ2-1; D is possibly TRBD1 (5 bases). This CDR3 is 12 amino acids long. CDR1 is SNHLY and CDR2 is FYNNEI in the germline V gene. Trimming removed 7 bases from V and 5 bases from J, with 9 bases in between. The CDR3 DNA follows: TGTGCCAGCATGACAGACAACAATGAGCAGTTCTTC. Translation: CASMTDNNEQFF.

This clone appeared once. The V and J genes are TRBV19 and TRBJ1-2; D is perhaps TRBD1 (5 bases). CDR1 LNHDA and CDR2 SQIVND come from the germline V gene (reference sequence). The CDR3 totals 14 residues. With 4 bases removed from V and 2 bases from J, the gap between germline ends came to 11 bases. CDR3 sequence: CASSRGLGNYGYTF. The CDR3 DNA reads TGTGCCAGTAGTAGGGGCCTCGGAAACTATGGCTACACCTTC.

This clone was seen once. The chain couples TRBV19 to TRBJ2-7; 10 positions match TRBD2. This CDR3 comprises 15 residues. With V trimmed by 5 bases and J by 1 base, 5 bases remained unmatched. The germline V gene has CDR1 LNHDA and CDR2 SQIVND (reference sequence). This CDR3 is CASSARTSGSYEQYF. In nucleotides, the CDR3 is TGTGCCAGTAGTGCCCGGACTAGCGGATCCTACGAGCAGTACTTC.

The chain employs TRBV5-6 and TRBJ1-1; D gene unclear. This CDR3 has 15 residues. Per the germline V gene, CDR1 is SGHDT and CDR2 is YYEEEE. V gave up 0 bases and J gave up 1 base, with 10 bases separating them. The CDR3 nucleotides are TGTGCCAGCAGCTTGGGTCCCGGGTCGAACACTGAAGCTTTCTTT. Amino acid sequence: CASSLGPGSNTEAFF.

CDR3 sequence (DNA): TGTGCCAGTAGTCACGCTAGAGCAGATACGCAGTATTTT. Protein product: CASSHARADTQYF. The chain employs TRBV19 and TRBJ2-3; D uncertain. This CDR3 spans 13 amino acids. V lost 5 bases to trimming and J lost 4 bases, with 10 bases between them. Germline V gene sequence: CDR1 LNHDA, CDR2 SQIVND (reference sequence).

This sequence joins TRBV5-4 and TRBJ2-1, with D perhaps assigned TRBD1 or TRBD2 (5 bases each). There are 16 residues in the CDR3. Per the germline V gene, CDR1 is SGHNT and CDR2 is YYREEE (reference sequence). Trimming took 8 bases from V and 6 from J, leaving 24 bases between them. This chain's CDR3 is CASSARVRVGFNEQFF. The DNA for the CDR3 is TGTGCCAGTAGCGCGCGAGTCAGGGTTGGTTTCAATGAGCAGTTCTTC.

This chain connects TRBV25-1 to TRBJ1-1, with D uncertain. CDR1 is MGHDK and CDR2 is SYGVNS in the germline V gene. This CDR3 has 15 residues. V was clipped by 1 base and J by 6 bases, with 15 bases between them. As DNA, the CDR3 is TGTGCCAGCAGTGAATCATTGGTTGGTTCCCCTGAAGCTTTCTTT. It yields the protein CASSESLVGSPEAFF.

The chain uses TRBV6-5 and TRBJ1-3; D unclear. This CDR3 is 15 amino acids long. Trimming cost V 6 bases and J 2 bases, with 14 bases left between them. Germline CDR1 and CDR2: MNHEY and SVGAGI. The CDR3 DNA reads as TGTGCCAGCAGCCCTGAAACAGAAACTGGAAACACCATATATTTT. As protein: CASSPETETGNTIYF.